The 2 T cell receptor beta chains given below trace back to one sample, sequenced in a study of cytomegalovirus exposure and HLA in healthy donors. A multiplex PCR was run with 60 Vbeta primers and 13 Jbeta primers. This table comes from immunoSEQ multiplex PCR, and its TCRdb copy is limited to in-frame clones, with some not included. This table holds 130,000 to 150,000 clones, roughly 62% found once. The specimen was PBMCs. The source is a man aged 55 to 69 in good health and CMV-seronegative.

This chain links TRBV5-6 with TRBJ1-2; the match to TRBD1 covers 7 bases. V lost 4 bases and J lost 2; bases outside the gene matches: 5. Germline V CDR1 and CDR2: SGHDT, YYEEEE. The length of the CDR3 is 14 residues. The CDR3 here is CASSRDRPNYGYTF. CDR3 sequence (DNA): TGTGCCAGCAGCCGGGACAGACCAAACTATGGCTACACCTTC.

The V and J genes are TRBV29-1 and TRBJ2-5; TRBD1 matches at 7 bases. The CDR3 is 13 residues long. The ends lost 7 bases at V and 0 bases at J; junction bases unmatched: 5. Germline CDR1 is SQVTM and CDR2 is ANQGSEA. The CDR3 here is CSAPGQNQETQYF. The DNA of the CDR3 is TGCAGCGCCCCGGGACAGAACCAAGAGACCCAGTACTTC.